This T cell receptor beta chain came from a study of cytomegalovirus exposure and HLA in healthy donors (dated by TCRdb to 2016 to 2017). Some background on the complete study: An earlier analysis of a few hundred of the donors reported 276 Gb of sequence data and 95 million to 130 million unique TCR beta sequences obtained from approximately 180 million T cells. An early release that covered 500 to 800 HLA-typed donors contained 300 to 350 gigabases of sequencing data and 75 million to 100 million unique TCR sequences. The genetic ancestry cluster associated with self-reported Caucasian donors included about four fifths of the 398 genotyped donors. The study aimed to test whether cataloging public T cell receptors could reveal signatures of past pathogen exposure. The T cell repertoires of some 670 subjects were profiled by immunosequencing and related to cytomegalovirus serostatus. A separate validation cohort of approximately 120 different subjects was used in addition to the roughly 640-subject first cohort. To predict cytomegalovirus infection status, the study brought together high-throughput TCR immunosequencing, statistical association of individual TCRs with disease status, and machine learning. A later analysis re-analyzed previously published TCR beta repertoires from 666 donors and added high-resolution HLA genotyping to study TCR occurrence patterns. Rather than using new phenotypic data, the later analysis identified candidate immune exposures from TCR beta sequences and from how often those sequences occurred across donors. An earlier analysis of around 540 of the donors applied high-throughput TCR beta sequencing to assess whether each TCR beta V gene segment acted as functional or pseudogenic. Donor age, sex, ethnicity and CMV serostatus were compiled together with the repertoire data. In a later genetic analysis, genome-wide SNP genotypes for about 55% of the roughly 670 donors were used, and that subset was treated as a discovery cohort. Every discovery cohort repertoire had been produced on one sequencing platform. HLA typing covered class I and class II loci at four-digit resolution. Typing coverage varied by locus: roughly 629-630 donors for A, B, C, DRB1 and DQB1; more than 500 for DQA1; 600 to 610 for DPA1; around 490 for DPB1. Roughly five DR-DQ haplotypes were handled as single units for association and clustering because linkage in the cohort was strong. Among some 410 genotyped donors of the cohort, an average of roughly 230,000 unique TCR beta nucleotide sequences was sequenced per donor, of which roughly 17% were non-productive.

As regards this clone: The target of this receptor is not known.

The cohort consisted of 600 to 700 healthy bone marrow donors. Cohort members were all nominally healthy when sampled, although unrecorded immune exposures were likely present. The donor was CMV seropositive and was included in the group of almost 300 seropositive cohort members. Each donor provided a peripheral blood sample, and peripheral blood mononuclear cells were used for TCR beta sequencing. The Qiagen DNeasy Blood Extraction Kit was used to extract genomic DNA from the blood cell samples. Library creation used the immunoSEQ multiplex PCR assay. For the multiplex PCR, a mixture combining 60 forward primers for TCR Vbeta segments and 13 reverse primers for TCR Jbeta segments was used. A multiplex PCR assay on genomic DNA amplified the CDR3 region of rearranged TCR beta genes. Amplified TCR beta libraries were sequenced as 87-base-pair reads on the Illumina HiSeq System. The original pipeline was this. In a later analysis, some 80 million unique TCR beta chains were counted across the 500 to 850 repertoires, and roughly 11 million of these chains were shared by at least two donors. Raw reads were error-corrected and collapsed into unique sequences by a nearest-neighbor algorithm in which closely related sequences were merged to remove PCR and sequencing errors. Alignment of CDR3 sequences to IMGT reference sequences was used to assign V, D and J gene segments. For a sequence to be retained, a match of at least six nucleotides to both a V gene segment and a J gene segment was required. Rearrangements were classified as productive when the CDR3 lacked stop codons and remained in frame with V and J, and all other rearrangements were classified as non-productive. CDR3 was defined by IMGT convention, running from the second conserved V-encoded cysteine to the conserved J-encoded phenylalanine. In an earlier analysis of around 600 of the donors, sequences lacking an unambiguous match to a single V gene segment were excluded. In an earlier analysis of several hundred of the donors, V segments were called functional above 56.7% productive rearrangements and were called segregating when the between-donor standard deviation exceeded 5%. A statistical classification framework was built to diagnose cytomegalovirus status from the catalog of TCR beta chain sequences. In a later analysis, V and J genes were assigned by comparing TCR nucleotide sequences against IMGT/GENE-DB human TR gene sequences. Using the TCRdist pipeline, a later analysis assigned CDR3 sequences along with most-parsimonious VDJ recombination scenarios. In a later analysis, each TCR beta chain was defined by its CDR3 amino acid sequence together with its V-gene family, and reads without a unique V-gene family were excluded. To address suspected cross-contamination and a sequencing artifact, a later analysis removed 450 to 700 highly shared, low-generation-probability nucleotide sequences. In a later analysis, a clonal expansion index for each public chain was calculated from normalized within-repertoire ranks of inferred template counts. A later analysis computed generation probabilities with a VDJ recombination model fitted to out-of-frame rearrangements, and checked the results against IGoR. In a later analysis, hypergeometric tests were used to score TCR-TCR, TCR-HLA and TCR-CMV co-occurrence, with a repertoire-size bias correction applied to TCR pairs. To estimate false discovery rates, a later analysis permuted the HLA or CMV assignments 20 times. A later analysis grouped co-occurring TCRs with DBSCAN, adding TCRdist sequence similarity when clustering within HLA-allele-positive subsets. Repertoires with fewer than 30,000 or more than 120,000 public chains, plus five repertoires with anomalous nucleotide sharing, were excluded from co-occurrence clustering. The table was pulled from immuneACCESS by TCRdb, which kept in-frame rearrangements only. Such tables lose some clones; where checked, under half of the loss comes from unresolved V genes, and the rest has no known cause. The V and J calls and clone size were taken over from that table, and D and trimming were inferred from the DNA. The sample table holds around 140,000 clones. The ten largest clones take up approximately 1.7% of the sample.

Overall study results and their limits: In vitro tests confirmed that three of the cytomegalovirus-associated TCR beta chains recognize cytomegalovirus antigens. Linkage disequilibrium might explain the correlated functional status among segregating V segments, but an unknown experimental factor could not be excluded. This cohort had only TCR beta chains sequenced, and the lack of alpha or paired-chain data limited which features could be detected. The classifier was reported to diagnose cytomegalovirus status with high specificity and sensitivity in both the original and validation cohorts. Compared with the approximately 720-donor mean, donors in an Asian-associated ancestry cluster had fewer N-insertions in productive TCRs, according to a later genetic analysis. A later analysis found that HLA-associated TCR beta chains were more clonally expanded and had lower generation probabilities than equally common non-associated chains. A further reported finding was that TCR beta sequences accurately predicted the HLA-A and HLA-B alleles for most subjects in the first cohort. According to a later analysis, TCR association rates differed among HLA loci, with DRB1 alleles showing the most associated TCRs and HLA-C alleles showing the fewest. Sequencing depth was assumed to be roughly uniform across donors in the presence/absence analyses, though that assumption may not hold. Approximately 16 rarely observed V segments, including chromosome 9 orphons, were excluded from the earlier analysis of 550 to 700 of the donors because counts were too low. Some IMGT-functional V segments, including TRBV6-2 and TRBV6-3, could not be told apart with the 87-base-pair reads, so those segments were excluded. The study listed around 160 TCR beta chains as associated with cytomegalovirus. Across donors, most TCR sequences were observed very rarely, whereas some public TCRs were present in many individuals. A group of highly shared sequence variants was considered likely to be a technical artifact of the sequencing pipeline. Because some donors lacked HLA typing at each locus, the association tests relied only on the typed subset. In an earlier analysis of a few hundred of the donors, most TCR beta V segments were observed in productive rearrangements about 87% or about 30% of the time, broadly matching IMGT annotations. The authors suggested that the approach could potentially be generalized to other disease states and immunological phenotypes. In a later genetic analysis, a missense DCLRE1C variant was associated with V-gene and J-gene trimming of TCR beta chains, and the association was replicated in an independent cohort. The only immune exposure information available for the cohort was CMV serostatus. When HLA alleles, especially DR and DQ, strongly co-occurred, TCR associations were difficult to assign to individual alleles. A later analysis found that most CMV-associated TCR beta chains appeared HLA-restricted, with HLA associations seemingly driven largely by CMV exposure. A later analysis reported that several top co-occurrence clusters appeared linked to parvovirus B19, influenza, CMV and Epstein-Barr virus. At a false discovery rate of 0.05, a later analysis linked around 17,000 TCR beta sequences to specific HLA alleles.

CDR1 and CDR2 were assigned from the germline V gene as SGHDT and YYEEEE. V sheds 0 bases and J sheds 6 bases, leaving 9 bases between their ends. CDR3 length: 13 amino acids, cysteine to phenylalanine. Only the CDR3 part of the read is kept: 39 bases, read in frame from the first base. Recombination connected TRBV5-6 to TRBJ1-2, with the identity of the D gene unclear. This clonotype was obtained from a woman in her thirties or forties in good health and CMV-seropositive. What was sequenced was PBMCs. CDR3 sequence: CASSLGGGNGYTF. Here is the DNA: TGTGCCAGCAGCTTGGGGGGAGGTAATGGCTACACCTTC.